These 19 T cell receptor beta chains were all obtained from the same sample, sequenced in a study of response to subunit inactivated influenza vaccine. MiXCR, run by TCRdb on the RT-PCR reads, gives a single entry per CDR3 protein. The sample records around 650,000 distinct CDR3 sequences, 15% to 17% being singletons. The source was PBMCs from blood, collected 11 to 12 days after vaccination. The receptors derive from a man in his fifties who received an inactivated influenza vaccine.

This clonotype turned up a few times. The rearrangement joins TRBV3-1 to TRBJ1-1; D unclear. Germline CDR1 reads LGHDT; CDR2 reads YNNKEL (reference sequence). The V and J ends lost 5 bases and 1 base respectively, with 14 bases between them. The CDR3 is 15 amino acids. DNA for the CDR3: TGTGCCAGCAGCTCCCCCTCCCCTCCGAACACTGAAGCTTTCTTT. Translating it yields CASSSPSPPNTEAFF.

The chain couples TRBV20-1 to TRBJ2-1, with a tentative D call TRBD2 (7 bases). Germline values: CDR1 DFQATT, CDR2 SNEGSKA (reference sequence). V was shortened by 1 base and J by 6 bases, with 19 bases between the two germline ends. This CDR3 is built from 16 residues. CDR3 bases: TGCAGTGCTAGAGTGCCTTCCGGGGGGCCGGCCAATGAGCAGTTCTTC. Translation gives CSARVPSGGPANEQFF.

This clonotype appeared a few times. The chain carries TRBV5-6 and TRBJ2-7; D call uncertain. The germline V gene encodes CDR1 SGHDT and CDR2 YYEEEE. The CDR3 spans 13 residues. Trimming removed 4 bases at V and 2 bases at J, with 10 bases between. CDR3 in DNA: TGTGCCAGCAGCCAGATGATAACCTACGAGCAGTACTTC. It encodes CASSQMITYEQYF.

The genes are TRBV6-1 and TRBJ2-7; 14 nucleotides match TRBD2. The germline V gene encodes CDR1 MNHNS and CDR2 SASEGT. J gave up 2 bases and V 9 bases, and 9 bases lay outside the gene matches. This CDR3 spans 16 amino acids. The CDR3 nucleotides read TGTGCCAGTACCCGACTAGCGGGGGGGCTCGCCTACGAGCAGTACTTC. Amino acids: CASTRLAGGLAYEQYF.

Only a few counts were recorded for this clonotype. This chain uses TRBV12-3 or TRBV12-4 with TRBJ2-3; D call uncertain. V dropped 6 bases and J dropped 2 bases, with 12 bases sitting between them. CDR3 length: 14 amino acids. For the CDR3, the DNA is TGTGCCAGCAGCTATGTCAGAAACACAGATACGCAGTATTTT. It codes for CASSYVRNTDTQYF.

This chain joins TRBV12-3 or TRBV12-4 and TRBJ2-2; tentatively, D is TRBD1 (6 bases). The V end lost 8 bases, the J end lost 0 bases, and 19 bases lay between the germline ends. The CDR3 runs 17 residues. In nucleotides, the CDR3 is TGTGCCAGCCTGGCCGGGGACAACAACGCGAACACCGGGGAGCTGTTTTTT. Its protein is CASLAGDNNANTGELFF.

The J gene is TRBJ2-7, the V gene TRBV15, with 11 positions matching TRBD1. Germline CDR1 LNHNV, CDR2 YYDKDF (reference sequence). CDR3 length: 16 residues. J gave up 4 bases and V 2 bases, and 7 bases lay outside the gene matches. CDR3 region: CATSRSDRGLLYEQYF. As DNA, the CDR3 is TGTGCCACCAGCAGATCGGACAGGGGGCTTTTGTACGAGCAGTACTTC.

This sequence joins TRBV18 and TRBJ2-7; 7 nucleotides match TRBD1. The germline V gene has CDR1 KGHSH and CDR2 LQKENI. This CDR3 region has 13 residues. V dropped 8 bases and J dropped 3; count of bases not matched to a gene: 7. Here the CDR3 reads CASGKTGIYEQYF. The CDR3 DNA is TGTGCCAGCGGAAAGACAGGGATCTACGAGCAGTACTTC.

The CDR3 coding sequence is TGTGCCAGCAGCAAGGGATCGAACACTGAAGCTTTCTTT. It specifies CASSKGSNTEAFF. The chain carries TRBV5-4 and TRBJ1-1; D not resolved. CDR1 and CDR2 from the germline V gene are SGHNT and YYREEE (reference sequence). The CDR3 totals 13 residues. The ends were cut back, 4 bases at V and 1 base at J, with 8 bases in the middle.

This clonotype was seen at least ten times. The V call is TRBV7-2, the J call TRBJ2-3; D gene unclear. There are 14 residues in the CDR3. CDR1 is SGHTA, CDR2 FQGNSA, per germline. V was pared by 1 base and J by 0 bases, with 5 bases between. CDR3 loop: CASSLEASTDTQYF. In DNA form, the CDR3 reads TGTGCCAGCAGCTTAGAGGCTAGCACAGATACGCAGTATTTT. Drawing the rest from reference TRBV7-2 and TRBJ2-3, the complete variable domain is GAGVSQSPSNKVTEKGKDVELRCDPISGHTALYWYRQSLGQGLEFLIYFQGNSAPDKSGLPSDRFSAERTGGSVSTLTIQRTQQEDSAVYLCASSLEASTDTQYFGPGTRLTVL.

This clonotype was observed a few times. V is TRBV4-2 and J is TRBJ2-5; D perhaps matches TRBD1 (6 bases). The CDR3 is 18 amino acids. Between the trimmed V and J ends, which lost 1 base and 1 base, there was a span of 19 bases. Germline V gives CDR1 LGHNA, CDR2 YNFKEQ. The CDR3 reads CASSQGSGARSIQETQYF. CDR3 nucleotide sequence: TGTGCCAGCAGCCAAGGCTCAGGGGCGAGGTCCATCCAAGAGACCCAGTACTTC.

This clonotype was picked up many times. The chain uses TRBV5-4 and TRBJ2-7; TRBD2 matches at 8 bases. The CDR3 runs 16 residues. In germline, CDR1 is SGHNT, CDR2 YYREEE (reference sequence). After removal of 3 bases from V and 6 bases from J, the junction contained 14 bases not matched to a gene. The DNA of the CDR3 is TGTGCCAGCAGCTCCCGCCTCCAGCGGGGGTCCCCCGAGCAGTACTTC. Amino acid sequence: CASSSRLQRGSPEQYF.

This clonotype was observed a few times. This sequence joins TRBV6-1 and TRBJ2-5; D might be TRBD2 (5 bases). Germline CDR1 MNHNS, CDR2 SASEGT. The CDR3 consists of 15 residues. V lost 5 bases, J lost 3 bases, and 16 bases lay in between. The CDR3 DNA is TGTGCCAGCAGTATCCTGCCGGGATTCAAAGAGACCCAGTACTTC. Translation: CASSILPGFKETQYF.

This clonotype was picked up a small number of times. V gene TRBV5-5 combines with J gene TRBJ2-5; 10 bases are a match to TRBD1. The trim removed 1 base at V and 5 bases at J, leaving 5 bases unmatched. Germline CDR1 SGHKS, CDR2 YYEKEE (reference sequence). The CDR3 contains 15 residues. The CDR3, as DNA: TGTGCCAGCAGCTTGCGGGACAGGGGAATCGAGACCCAGTACTTC. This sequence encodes CASSLRDRGIETQYF.

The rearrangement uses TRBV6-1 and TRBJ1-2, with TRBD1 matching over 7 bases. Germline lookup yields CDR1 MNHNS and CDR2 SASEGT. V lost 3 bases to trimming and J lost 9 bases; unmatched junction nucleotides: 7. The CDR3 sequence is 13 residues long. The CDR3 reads CASSEGQSLSYTF. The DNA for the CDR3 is TGTGCCAGCAGTGAGGGACAGAGTCTTAGCTACACCTTC.

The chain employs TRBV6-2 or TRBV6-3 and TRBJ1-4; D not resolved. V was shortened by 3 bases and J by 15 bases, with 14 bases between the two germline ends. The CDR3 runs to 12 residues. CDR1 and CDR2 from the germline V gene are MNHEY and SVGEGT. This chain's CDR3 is CASSYSGSWMFF. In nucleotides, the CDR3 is TGTGCCAGCAGTTATAGCGGCTCATGGATGTTTTTT.

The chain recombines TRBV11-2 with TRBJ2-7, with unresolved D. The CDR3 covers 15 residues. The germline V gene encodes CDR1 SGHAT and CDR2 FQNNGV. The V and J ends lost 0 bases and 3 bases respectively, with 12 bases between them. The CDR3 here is CASSLDSISGYEQYF. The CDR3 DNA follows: TGTGCCAGCAGCTTAGATTCGATCTCGGGCTACGAGCAGTACTTC.

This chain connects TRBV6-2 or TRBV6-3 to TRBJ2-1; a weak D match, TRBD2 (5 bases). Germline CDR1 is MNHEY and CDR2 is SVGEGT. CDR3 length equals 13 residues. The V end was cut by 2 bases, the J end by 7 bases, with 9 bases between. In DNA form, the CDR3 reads TGTGCCAGCAGTTACCCCGGGAAAAATGAGCAGTTCTTC. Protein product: CASSYPGKNEQFF.

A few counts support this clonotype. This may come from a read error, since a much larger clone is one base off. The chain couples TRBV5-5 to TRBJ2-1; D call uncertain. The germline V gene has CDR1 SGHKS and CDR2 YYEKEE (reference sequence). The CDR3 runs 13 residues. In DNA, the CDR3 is TGTGCCATCAGCTTGGAGTCGAGCAATGAGCAGTTCTTC. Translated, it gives CAISLESSNEQFF.